This TCR beta chain originates from a study of brain T cells in children with intractable seizures. Only cases whose brain tissue showed the highest T cell transcript signatures were sequenced. Before surgery, patients took at least one anti-epileptic drug. Sequencing used immunoSEQ multiplex PCR; TCRdb keeps in-frame clones, though not all of them. The top ten clones hold over 0.35% of a sample with roughly 69,000 clones, approximately 95% of them seen once. Germline V gene data show CDR1 as SNHLY and CDR2 as FYNNEI. The CDR3 has 14 residues. Study-level results: Absence of clones before surgery may stem from lower sequencing depth. Viral specificity was inferred only from CDR3 similarity; HCMV serostatus was unknown.

On this clone: Antigen unknown. A junction boundary mismatches the germline segment, possibly from a read error.

The TCR was taken from a boy under two years old with focal cortical dysplasia and intractable seizures. The source material was peripheral blood, sampled at surgery. The rearrangement uses TRBV2 and TRBJ2-1, with D uncertain. The CDR3 loop is CASRLTISFNEQFF. The CDR3 coding sequence is TGTGCCAGCAGGCTTACCATTTCCTTCAATGAGCAGTTCTTC.